This entry concerns a single T cell receptor beta chain. As yet, its antigen is unknown. A much bigger clone sits one base away, suggesting this may be a read error. This specimen comes from a study of T cells in Graves' hyperthyroidism and ophthalmopathy. Study results and caveats: With a median lead of roughly 6.2 months before onset, the model predicted ophthalmopathy.

CDR3 length: 16 residues. Germline loops: CDR1 LGHDT, CDR2 YNNKEL (reference sequence). Amplified regions were TCR beta CDR3 sequences from RNA transcripts. Primed by the HTBI set, a first-round RT-PCR was run on the TCR CDR3. TCRdb redid the calling of the multiplex PCR reads with MiXCR, one entry per CDR3 protein. The sample carries under 400,000 distinct CDR3 sequences, about a sixth recorded once. Each patient was aged 18 to 65 and had newly diagnosed hyperthyroidism of under 2 months' duration. Lactation, pregnancy, other autoimmune disease or uncontrolled infection led to exclusion of patients. Each 10 ml fresh peripheral blood draw supplied the PBMCs.

Sequenced material: blood. The sequence came from a woman between 18 and 30 years old with Graves' hyperthyroidism that later progressed to Graves' ophthalmopathy. This chain connects TRBV3-1 to TRBJ2-1, with TRBD2 matching 12 bases. The J call is doubtful: the DNA matches TRBJ2-7 better. CDR3 coding DNA: TGTGCCAGCAGCCAAGGGACTAGCGGGAATTACAATGAGCAGTACTTC. Translation gives CASSQGTSGNYNEQYF.